This TCR beta chain was retrieved from a study of blood T cell repertoires in COVID-19. Study-level information: Acute and convalescent COVID-19 specimens originated in the United States, Italy and Spain. PBMCs, B-cell-depleted T cells, or T cells provided the cDNA or gDNA that made up the material.

V shed 3 bases and J shed 0 bases, with 6 bases lying between them. Germline CDR1 is KGHDR and CDR2 is SFDVKD. The CDR3 is 14 amino acids. Enrolled through a virtual design, the participants were between about 18 and 89 years of age and came from roughly 22 US areas. Per the study methods: Estimation of nucleated cell counts relied on the amplification of reference gene primers. Produced via immunoSEQ multiplex PCR; TCRdb's table is partial and in-frame only. V, J and clone size are taken as reported in that table, and D and trimming were inferred from the DNA itself. The table records about 320,000 clones, around 90% of them present only once.

This TCR came from a man in his sixties who had recovered from COVID-19. The J gene is TRBJ2-3, the V gene TRBV24-1; D unresolved. The sample consisted of PBMCs or T cells enriched from blood (not recorded which). Here the CDR3 reads CATSDARSTDTQYF. Here the CDR3 DNA reads TGTGCCACCAGTGATGCCCGGAGCACAGATACGCAGTATTTT.